This paragraph covers one T cell receptor (beta chain) sequence. This sample is part of a study of blood T cell repertoires in COVID-19. Turning to the study itself: Specimens from acute and convalescent COVID-19 originated in the United States, Italy and Spain.

The table came from immunoSEQ multiplex PCR; TCRdb's copy has only in-frame clones and leaves some out. Altogether about 150,000 clones are present, about four fifths being singletons, with the ten largest covering roughly 29%. CDR3 length equals 15 residues. Germline V gene lookup returns CDR1 MGHRA and CDR2 YSYEKL. V lost 4 bases and J lost 7, with 19 bases in between. The sequencing input was peripheral blood. The chain carries TRBV4-1 and TRBJ1-2, with D possibly matching TRBD1 (6 bases). The TCR originated in an older woman with acute or convalescent COVID-19. In nucleotides, the CDR3 is TGCGCCAGCAGCCGTCGACAGGAGGGACTAGGTGGCTACACCTTC. It encodes CASSRRQEGLGGYTF.